This T cell receptor beta chain appears in the sequencing data of a study of T cells in localized non-small cell lung cancer. General observations from the study: For the top 100 tumor clones, a median around 55 also appeared in adjacent lung. Exceeding tumor, uninvolved adjacent lung had the highest T cell clonality.

The CDR3 runs 14 residues. Unmatched junction bases numbered 4, after V lost 7 bases and J lost 0 bases. CDR1 MNHNS and CDR2 SASEGT come from the germline V gene. Notes on this clone: What it binds is not known.

Only in-frame clones appear in the TCRdb table, and some are missing; sequencing was by immunoSEQ multiplex PCR. The sample contains 45,000 to 60,000 clones, 86% of which appear only once. This TCR was sampled from a man aged 40 to 70 with stage II lung adenocarcinoma. This material consisted of PBMCs, taken before any cancer treatment. This chain uses TRBV6-1 with TRBJ2-5; 8 positions agree with TRBD1. The CDR3 bases are TGTGCCAGCAATCCGGACAGGGACCAAGAGACCCAGTACTTC. It specifies CASNPDRDQETQYF.